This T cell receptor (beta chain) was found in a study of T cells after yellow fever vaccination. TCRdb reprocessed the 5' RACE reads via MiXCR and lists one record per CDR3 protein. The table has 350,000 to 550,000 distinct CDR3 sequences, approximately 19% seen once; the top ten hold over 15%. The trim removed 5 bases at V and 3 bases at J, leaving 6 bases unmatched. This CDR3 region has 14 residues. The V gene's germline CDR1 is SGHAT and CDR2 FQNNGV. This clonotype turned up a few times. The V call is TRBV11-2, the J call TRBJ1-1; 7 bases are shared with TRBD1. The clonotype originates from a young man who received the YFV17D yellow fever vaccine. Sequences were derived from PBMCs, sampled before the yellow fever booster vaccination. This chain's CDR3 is CASSQSRGDTEAFF. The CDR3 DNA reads TGTGCCAGCAGCCAATCCAGGGGGGACACTGAAGCTTTCTTT.